Listed here are 24 T cell receptor beta chains from one sample, sequenced in a study of technical replicates of blood from a few donors. Clones were read by immunoSEQ multiplex PCR, and TCRdb kept only the in-frame ones, dropping some. The sample records 72,000 or so clones, 92% being singletons. Specimen: T cells isolated from PBMCs. All receptors come from a human donor in good health.

This chain connects TRBV5-1 to TRBJ2-6; D is unclear. Trimming cost V 0 bases and J 1 base, with 5 bases left between them. Germline CDR1 SGHRS, CDR2 YFSETQ. The CDR3 sequence is 15 residues long. CDR3 in DNA: TGCGCCAGCAGCTTGGGAGCATCTGGGGCCAACGTCCTGACTTTC. It specifies CASSLGASGANVLTF.

V and J are TRBV29-1 and TRBJ2-1; 7 bases align to TRBD2. V shed 6 bases and J 0 bases; nucleotides not matched to a gene: 14. There are 17 residues in the CDR3. Germline CDR1 and CDR2: SQVTM and ANQGSEA. For the CDR3, the DNA is TGCAGCGTGGTAGGTATGTTGCGGGGGAGCTCCTACAATGAGCAGTTCTTC. This gives the protein CSVVGMLRGSSYNEQFF.

The chain links TRBV5-1 to TRBJ2-2; possible D gene TRBD2, 5 bases. This CDR3 spans 13 amino acids. V was clipped by 7 bases and J by 1 base, with 8 bases between them. The V gene's germline CDR1 is SGHRS and CDR2 YFSETQ. CDR3 sequence reads: CASYRGNTGELFF. CDR3 bases: TGCGCCAGCTACCGGGGGAACACCGGGGAGCTGTTTTTT.

This chain connects TRBV11-2 to TRBJ1-1; the D is unclear. This CDR3 contains 13 residues. Germline loops: CDR1 SGHAT, CDR2 FQNNGV. Trimming removed 7 bases at V and 1 base at J, with 10 bases between. This CDR3 is CASNQHSNTEAFF. The CDR3 nucleotides read TGTGCCAGCAACCAACATTCGAACACTGAAGCTTTCTTT.

The chain uses TRBV5-5 and TRBJ1-2, with D unresolved. The V and J ends lost 4 bases and 8 bases respectively, with 9 bases between them. The germline CDR1 and CDR2 sequences are SGHKS and YYEKEE (reference sequence). The CDR3 is 11 amino acids. The CDR3 sequence: CASSTTGGYTF. The CDR3 nucleotides are TGTGCCAGCAGCACTACGGGGGGCTACACCTTC.

The J gene is TRBJ2-1, the V gene TRBV11-2, with D possibly TRBD2 on 5 matching bases. The V end lost 0 bases, the J end lost 9 bases, and 9 bases lay between the germline ends. The CDR3 totals 13 residues. Germline V gene lookup returns CDR1 SGHAT and CDR2 FQNNGV. In DNA, the CDR3 is TGTGCCAGCAGCTTAGATCATGGAGGTGAGCAGTTCTTC. Amino acids: CASSLDHGGEQFF. Drawing the rest from reference TRBV11-2 and TRBJ2-1, the complete variable domain is EAGVAQSPRYKIIEKRQSVAFWCNPISGHATLYWYQQILGQGPKLLIQFQNNGVVDDSQLPKDRFSAERLKGVDSTLKIQPAKLEDSAVYLCASSLDHGGEQFFGPGTRLTVL.

The CDR3 is CASSPDRSNNEQFF. CDR3 in DNA: TGTGCCAGCAGCCCCGACAGGTCCAACAATGAGCAGTTCTTC. The chain couples TRBV7-6 to TRBJ2-1; a weak D match, TRBD1 (6 bases). The CDR3 has 14 residues. The V end lost 5 bases, the J end lost 5 bases, and 13 bases lay between the germline ends. Germline CDR1 is SGHVS and CDR2 is FNYEAQ.

The CDR3 DNA reads TGTGCCAGCAGCAAAGGAAACAGGGAAACCGGGGAGCTGTTTTTT. Translated: CASSKGNRETGELFF. The chain recombines TRBV21-1 with TRBJ2-2; the DNA was not compared with TRBD1, the D call given in the table. TRBV21-1 is given as a pseudogene. The CDR3 length is 15 residues.

This clone appeared a single time. The rearrangement links TRBV9 to TRBJ2-5; possibly TRBD2 for D (6 bases). The V end lost 3 bases, the J end lost 4 bases, and 16 bases lay between the germline ends. CDR1 and CDR2 from the germline V gene are SGDLS and YYNGEE. CDR3 length: 15 amino acids. CDR3 amino acids: CASSARLDRTETQYF. The DNA of the CDR3 is TGTGCCAGCAGCGCCAGACTAGATAGGACAGAGACCCAGTACTTC.

The chain employs TRBV7-2 and TRBJ1-4; D unclear. The CDR3 totals 15 residues. Germline V CDR1 and CDR2: SGHTA, FQGNSA. The germline V and J ends were trimmed by 8 bases and 8 bases, with 21 bases remaining between them. CDR3: CASSPLPVPGEKLFF. The CDR3, as DNA: TGTGCCAGCTCCCCTTTACCAGTGCCGGGGGAAAAACTGTTTTTT.

The chain joins TRBV18 to TRBJ2-3; 7 positions match TRBD2. The germline gives CDR1 KGHSH, CDR2 LQKENI. V dropped 6 bases and J dropped 6; count of bases not matched to a gene: 6. The CDR3 covers 13 residues. The CDR3: CASSRGSGDTQYF. The CDR3 DNA reads TGTGCCAGCTCCCGCGGGAGCGGCGATACGCAGTATTTT.

The V and J genes are TRBV27 and TRBJ1-1; D call uncertain. The length of the CDR3 is 13 residues. Trimming removed 3 bases at V and 5 bases at J, with 10 bases between. CDR1 is MNHEY and CDR2 is SMNVEV in the germline V gene (reference sequence). The CDR3, as DNA: TGTGCCAGCAGTTTCGGGGAAGGGACTGAAGCTTTCTTT. Encoded protein: CASSFGEGTEAFF.

This clone occurred a few times. Distinct nucleotide sequences in the sample also encode this CDR3. The chain recombines TRBV5-1 with TRBJ1-1; possible D gene TRBD1, 5 bases. Trimming took off 2 bases at V and 5 bases at J, with 10 bases between the two ends. The germline gives CDR1 SGHRS, CDR2 YFSETQ. This CDR3 has 13 residues. In DNA, the CDR3 is TGCGCCAGCAGCTTAAGGGGAGGGACTGAAGCTTTCTTT. This translates into CASSLRGGTEAFF.

The chain is built from TRBV4-1 and TRBJ2-7; unclear D gene. Germline V lookup: CDR1 MGHRA, CDR2 YSYEKL. The CDR3 runs to 17 residues. The ends were cut back, 3 bases at V and 0 bases at J, with 18 bases in the middle. This CDR3 reads CASSHQAMREYSYEQYF. Written as DNA, the CDR3 is TGCGCCAGCAGCCACCAGGCCATGCGAGAATACTCCTACGAGCAGTACTTC.

The V and J genes are TRBV30 and TRBJ1-1, with D possibly matching TRBD1 (5 bases). Germline V gives CDR1 GTSNPN, CDR2 SVGIG (reference sequence). The germline V and J ends were trimmed by 2 bases and 2 bases, with 9 bases remaining between them. The CDR3 has 13 residues. The CDR3, as DNA: TGTGCCTGGAGTCCGACAGTTAACACTGAAGCTTTCTTT. This codes for CAWSPTVNTEAFF. The variable domain in full, with the rest retrieved from reference TRBV30 and TRBJ1-1, is SQTIHQWPATLVQPVGSPLSLECTVEGTSNPNLYWYRQAAGRGLQLLFYSVGIGQISSEVPQNLSASRPQDRQFILSSKKLLLSDSGFYLCAWSPTVNTEAFFGQGTRLTVV.

The chain combines TRBV9 with TRBJ1-2; D is perhaps TRBD1 (6 bases). In germline, CDR1 is SGDLS, CDR2 YYNGEE. The CDR3 has 13 amino acids. Deletions cut 1 base from V and 4 bases from J, with 8 bases between. The chain's CDR3 is CASSVQGSYGYTF. The CDR3 nucleotides read TGTGCCAGCAGCGTACAGGGGTCCTATGGCTACACCTTC. Full variable domain (remainder filled in from reference TRBV9 and TRBJ1-2): DSGVTQTPKHLITATGQRVTLRCSPRSGDLSVYWYQQSLDQGLQFLIQYYNGEERAKGNILERFSAQQFPDLHSELNLSSLELGDSALYFCASSVQGSYGYTFGSGTRLTVV.

This rearrangement joins TRBV5-4 to TRBJ2-1; TRBD2 matches 10 bases. The CDR3 covers 15 residues. CDR1 SGHNT and CDR2 YYREEE come from the germline V gene (reference sequence). After removal of 1 base from V and 3 bases from J, the junction contained 1 base not matched to a gene. The CDR3 DNA follows: TGTGCCAGCAGCTTGCGACTAGCGGGCTACAATGAGCAGTTCTTC. This gives the protein CASSLRLAGYNEQFF.

The chain carries TRBV5-1 and TRBJ2-7; TRBD2 matches 12 bases. CDR3 length equals 15 residues. CDR1 and CDR2 from the germline V gene are SGHRS and YFSETQ. V was clipped by 4 bases and J by 11 bases; unmatched bases: 13. CDR3 protein: CASSPGTSGRVWEYF. As DNA, the CDR3 is TGCGCCAGCAGCCCTGGGACTAGCGGGCGGGTTTGGGAGTACTTC.

This chain uses TRBV11-3 with TRBJ2-7; the D gene is possibly TRBD1 (5 bases). The germline gives CDR1 SGHNT, CDR2 YENEEA. This CDR3 contains 16 residues. V was pared by 1 base and J by 2 bases, with 15 bases between. CDR3 coding DNA: TGTGCCAGCAGCTTAGTAGTTCTGGGGCCGCCCTACGAGCAGTACTTC. Translation gives CASSLVVLGPPYEQYF. Together with reference TRBV11-3 and TRBJ2-7, the CDR3 gives the full variable domain: EAGVVQSPRYKIIEKKQPVAFWCNPISGHNTLYWYLQNLGQGPELLIRYENEEAVDDSQLPKDRFSAERLKGVDSTLKIQPAELGDSAVYLCASSLVVLGPPYEQYFGPGTRLTVT.

V usage is TRBV5-4 and J usage is TRBJ2-7; tentative D call: TRBD2 (5 bases). Trimming pared 0 bases from V and 5 bases from J, leaving 15 bases between. Germline-derived CDR1 and CDR2 are SGHNT and YYREEE (reference sequence). The CDR3 sequence is 15 residues long. The CDR3 region is CASSLVGSERNEQYF. The CDR3 DNA reads as TGTGCCAGCAGCTTGGTAGGGAGTGAAAGGAACGAGCAGTACTTC.

The chain links TRBV9 to TRBJ2-1; D ambiguous. This CDR3 is built from 13 residues. Trimming removed 3 bases from V and 10 bases from J, with 14 bases in between. Germline-derived CDR1 and CDR2 are SGDLS and YYNGEE. The CDR3 DNA reads TGTGCCAGCAGCGCGGGTCTATCCTGGGAGCAGTTCTTC. Its protein product is CASSAGLSWEQFF.

The chain has TRBV7-9 and TRBJ2-3; a weak D match, TRBD1 (5 bases). V lost 2 bases, J lost 4 bases, and 13 bases lay in between. This CDR3 region has 15 residues. CDR1 is SEHNR and CDR2 is FQNEAQ in the germline V gene (reference sequence). CDR3 sequence: CASSLTLRAADTQYF. The CDR3 DNA is TGTGCCAGCAGCTTAACCCTCAGGGCTGCAGATACGCAGTATTTT. Drawing the rest from reference TRBV7-9 and TRBJ2-3, the complete variable domain is DTGVSQNPRHKITKRGQNVTFRCDPISEHNRLYWYRQTLGQGPEFLTYFQNEAQLEKSRLLSDRFSAERPKGSFSTLEIQRTEQGDSAMYLCASSLTLRAADTQYFGPGTRLTVL.

The rearrangement uses TRBV10-3 and TRBJ1-3; the match to TRBD1 covers 7 bases. Germline CDR1 is ENHRY and CDR2 is SYGVKD. CDR3 length: 16 amino acids. V was clipped by 5 bases and J by 1 base; unmatched bases: 8. This CDR3 is CAISMDRFQSGNTIYF. DNA for the CDR3: TGTGCCATCAGTATGGACAGGTTCCAATCTGGAAACACCATATATTTT.

V gene TRBV11-3 combines with J gene TRBJ1-2; D is possibly TRBD1 (6 bases). The CDR3 sequence is 15 residues long. CDR1 and CDR2 (germline): SGHNT, YENEEA. The ends were cut back, 4 bases at V and 1 base at J, with 13 bases in the middle. The CDR3 DNA follows: TGTGCCAGCAGCTCCTCAGGGGTTGGTAACTATGGCTACACCTTC. It translates to CASSSSGVGNYGYTF. Combining the CDR3 with reference TRBV11-3 and TRBJ1-2 gives the whole variable domain EAGVVQSPRYKIIEKKQPVAFWCNPISGHNTLYWYLQNLGQGPELLIRYENEEAVDDSQLPKDRFSAERLKGVDSTLKIQPAELGDSAVYLCASSSSGVGNYGYTFGSGTRLTVV.